Sequencing of this T cell receptor beta chain was carried out in a study of metastatic and nonmetastatic thyroid tumors. Across the whole study: Malignant and benign thyroid patients had repertoires compared in peripheral blood and tumor or nodule tissue. Study-wide results and limits: For both blood and tumor, malignant thyroid tumors reportedly showed significantly higher TCR beta diversity than benign nodules did.

J lost 0 bases, V lost 6 bases, and 9 bases had no gene match. Germline-derived CDR1 and CDR2 are MDHEN and SYDVKM. This CDR3 is 16 amino acids long. Not a single patient had been given any form of treatment at any point before undergoing thyroid surgery. As originally analysed: Building a distant-metastasis classifier for papillary thyroid cancer drew on CDR3 differences across clinicopathological groups. TCRdb reanalyzed the PCR reads with MiXCR. None of the V and J calls come from the authors' own analysis; TCRdb made them. The sample holds approximately 8,000 clones, around 30% seen once. By share, this clone counts as medium-sized. What it recognizes is unknown. Within the sample, other DNA sequences also encode this same CDR3.

This TCR was recovered from a male donor with papillary thyroid cancer or a benign thyroid nodule (not recorded which). Some clones in this sample may be carry-over from other donors' samples. Sequenced: tumor tissue. The V call is TRBV28, the J call TRBJ1-2; 8 nucleotides align to TRBD1. CDR3 protein: CASSIQGAQANYGYTF. DNA for the CDR3: TGTGCCAGCAGCATCCAGGGGGCACAAGCTAACTATGGCTACACCTTC.